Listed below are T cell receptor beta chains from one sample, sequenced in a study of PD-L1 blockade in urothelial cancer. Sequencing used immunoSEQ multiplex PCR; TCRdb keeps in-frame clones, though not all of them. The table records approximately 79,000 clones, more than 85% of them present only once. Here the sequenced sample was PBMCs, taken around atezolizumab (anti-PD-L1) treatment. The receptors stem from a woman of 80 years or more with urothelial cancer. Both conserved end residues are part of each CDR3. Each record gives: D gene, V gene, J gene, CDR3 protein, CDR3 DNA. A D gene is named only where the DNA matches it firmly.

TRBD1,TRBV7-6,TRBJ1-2,CASSLAGQGADSGYTF,TGTGCCAGCAGCTTAGCGGGACAGGGGGCGGATAGTGGCTACACCTTC
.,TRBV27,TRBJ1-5,CASSFGHEVGNQPQHF,TGTGCCAGCAGTTTTGGACACGAAGTAGGCAATCAGCCCCAGCATTTT
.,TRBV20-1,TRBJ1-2,CSAQEAYGYTF,TGCAGTGCTCAGGAGGCTTATGGCTACACCTTC
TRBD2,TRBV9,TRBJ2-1,CASSGTSAAYNEQFF,TGTGCCAGCAGCGGCACTAGCGCGGCCTACAATGAGCAGTTCTTC
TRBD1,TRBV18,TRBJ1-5,CASSPTGGSQPQHF,TGTGCCAGCTCACCAACAGGGGGGTCTCAGCCCCAGCATTTT
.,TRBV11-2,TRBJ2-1,CASSLGRGNEQFF,TGTGCCAGCAGCTTAGGAAGAGGAAATGAGCAGTTCTTC
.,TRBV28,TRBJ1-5,CASSPSIGRANQPQHF,TGTGCCAGCAGTCCTTCCATCGGGAGGGCGAATCAGCCCCAGCATTTT
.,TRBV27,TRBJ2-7,CASSATRVTMYEQYF,TGTGCCAGCAGTGCCACCAGGGTAACGATGTACGAGCAGTACTTC
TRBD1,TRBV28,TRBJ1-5,CASTGTVNQPQHF,TGTGCCAGCACCGGGACAGTCAATCAGCCCCAGCATTTT
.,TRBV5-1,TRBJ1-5,CASSLAGGNQPQHF,TGCGCCAGCAGCTTGGCGGGGGGCAATCAGCCCCAGCATTTT
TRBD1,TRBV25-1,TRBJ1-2,CASSRDRAVAGGYTF,TGTGCCAGCAGCCGGGACAGGGCCGTCGCCGGCGGCTACACCTTC
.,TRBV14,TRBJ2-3,CASSQDPRGTQYF,TGTGCCAGCAGCCAAGATCCTCGGGGTACGCAGTATTTT
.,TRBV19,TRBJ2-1,CASSIDASSSYNEQFF,TGTGCCAGTAGTATAGATGCTAGTAGCTCCTACAATGAGCAGTTCTTC
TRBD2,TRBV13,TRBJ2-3,CASSPLAASTDTQYF,TGTGCCAGCAGCCCACTAGCGGCCTCCACAGATACGCAGTATTTT
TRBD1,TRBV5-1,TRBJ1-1,CASSLDGTVYTEAFF,TGCGCCAGCAGCTTGGACGGGACAGTATACACTGAAGCTTTCTTT
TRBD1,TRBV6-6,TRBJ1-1,CASIRTGLENTEAFF,TGTGCCAGCATTCGGACAGGGCTGGAGAACACTGAAGCTTTCTTT
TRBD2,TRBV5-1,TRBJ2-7,CASGSGLADSSYEQYF,TGCGCCAGCGGATCGGGACTAGCAGATAGCTCCTACGAGCAGTACTTC